The TCR beta chain under discussion was sequenced for a study of molecular identifiers for immune sequencing clone quantification. MiXCR, applied by TCRdb to the PCR reads, yields one record per CDR3 protein. The sample holds hundreds of thousands of distinct CDR3 sequences, about 25% seen once. CDR1 and CDR2 (germline): MNHEY, SMNVEV (reference sequence). The V end was cut by 3 bases, the J end by 10 bases, with 9 bases between. The CDR3 sequence is 12 residues long. Sorting was used to obtain naive CD8 T cells (CD8+CD4-CCR7+CD45RA+). This chain links TRBV27 with TRBJ2-2; D gene uncertain. The sequence derives from a human donor in good health. Some libraries in this study had Jurkat cell RNA spiked in. Sequenced sample: naive CD8+ T cells from blood, with Jurkat cell RNA spiked in. Indicated subset: FACS-sorted CD8+CD4-CCR7+CD45RA+ naive T cells. The CDR3 sequence: CASSFGNAELFF. For the CDR3, the DNA is TGTGCCAGCAGTTTTGGAAATGCGGAGCTGTTTTTT.